The sequence of this T cell receptor beta chain was determined in a study of T cell changes during pregnancy in multiple sclerosis. This clone appeared once. Germline lookup yields CDR1 SQVTM and CDR2 ANQGSEA. The V gene end was trimmed by 3 bases and the J gene end by 2 bases; junction bases not matched to a gene: 7. CDR3 length: 15 amino acids. The assay was immunoSEQ multiplex PCR, and TCRdb's table has in-frame clones only and misses some. The table lists more than 80,000 clones, roughly 90% of them singletons. The genes are TRBV29-1 and TRBJ1-3; 7 bases map to TRBD1. This receptor was taken from a female donor with multiple sclerosis, enrolled in a pregnancy study. The sequenced sample was peripheral blood, obtained in the first trimester of pregnancy. The DNA for the CDR3 is TGCAGCGTTGAGGTTCAGGGGGATACTGGAAACACCATATATTTT. It translates to CSVEVQGDTGNTIYF.